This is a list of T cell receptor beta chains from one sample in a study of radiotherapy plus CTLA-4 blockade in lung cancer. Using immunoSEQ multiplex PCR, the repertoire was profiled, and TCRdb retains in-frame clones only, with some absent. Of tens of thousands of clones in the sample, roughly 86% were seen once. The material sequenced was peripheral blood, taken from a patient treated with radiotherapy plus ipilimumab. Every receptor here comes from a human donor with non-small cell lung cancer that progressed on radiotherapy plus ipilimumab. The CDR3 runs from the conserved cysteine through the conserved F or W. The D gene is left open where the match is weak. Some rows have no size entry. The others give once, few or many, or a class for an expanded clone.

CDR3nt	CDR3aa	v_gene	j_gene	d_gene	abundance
TGTGCCAGCAGCTTGGCCATAGGCACTGAAGCTTTCTTT	CASSLAIGTEAFF	TRBV5-4	TRBJ1-1	NA	NA
TGTGCCAGCAGGACAGTAGGCACCGGGGAGCTGTTTTTT	CASRTVGTGELFF	TRBV6-5	TRBJ2-2	NA	NA
TGTGCTAGTGGTTTGAGGCCGCAGCCCCAGCATTTT	CASGLRPQPQHF	TRBV12-5	TRBJ1-5	NA	NA
TGTGCCAGCAGCTTGGCCTCAGGGGATAATGAAAAACTGTTTTTT	CASSLASGDNEKLFF	TRBV5-8	TRBJ1-4	NA	NA
TGCGCCAGCAGCCCTGAACCCTACAGGGGGCAATACGAGCAGTACTTC	CASSPEPYRGQYEQYF	TRBV5-1	TRBJ2-7	TRBD1	NA
TGTGCCAGCAGCCAGGACAGGGGGATAAGTGGCTACACCTTC	CASSQDRGISGYTF	TRBV7-9	TRBJ1-2	TRBD1	NA
TGTGCCTGGGACGGGCTTTCTGGAAACACCATATATTTT	CAWDGLSGNTIYF	TRBV30	TRBJ1-3	NA	NA
TGTGCCAGCAGCTTTGTTGACTATGGCTACACCTTC	CASSFVDYGYTF	TRBV7-2	TRBJ1-2	NA	NA
TGCACCGCCTGGGGCGGCGGGGGGTTCGGAGAGACCCAGTACTTC	CTAWGGGGFGETQYF	TRBV29-1	TRBJ2-5	TRBD2	NA
TGTGCCAGCAGCGTGAGTCGGACAGGAGGCTACACCTTC	CASSVSRTGGYTF	TRBV9	TRBJ1-2	TRBD1	NA
TGCAGCGTGGCGACAGGGGTAATAAGCTACGAGCAGTACTTC	CSVATGVISYEQYF	TRBV29-1	TRBJ2-7	TRBD1	once
TGTGCCAGCAGCTGGGACAGGGGGCGTGACTATGGCTACACCTTC	CASSWDRGRDYGYTF	TRBV5-5	TRBJ1-2	TRBD1	NA
TGTGCCATCAGTGAGACTAGCGGGGGAAGGTACGAGCAGTACTTC	CAISETSGGRYEQYF	TRBV10-3	TRBJ2-7	TRBD2	NA
TGTGCCAGCTCAGGGACAGCTCCCTACGAGCAGTACTTC	CASSGTAPYEQYF	TRBV18	TRBJ2-7	TRBD1	NA
TGCAGTGCCGCCCTGGGCGGTACGCAGTATTTT	CSAALGGTQYF	TRBV20-1	TRBJ2-3	NA	NA
TGTGCCAGCTCACAATCGGGAGGGACAGATTCTCTTAACACTGAAGCTTTCTTT	CASSQSGGTDSLNTEAFF	TRBV18	TRBJ1-1	TRBD1	NA